The following is a T cell receptor beta chain sequence with its context. The antigen it recognizes is unknown. Within one base of it there is no much larger clone, and no base qualities were kept. At the junction V is shortened by 3 bases and J by 4 bases, with 12 bases in between. Reading the germline V gene gives CDR1 MGHRA and CDR2 YSYEKL. The CDR3 numbers 14 residues from cysteine through phenylalanine. Only the CDR3 part of the read is kept: 42 bases, read in frame from the first base. These data are taken from a study of blood T cell repertoires in COVID-19 (dated by TCRdb to about 2020). With regard to the full study: The collaborator samples originated in the United States, Italy and Spain and spanned the acute and convalescent phases of COVID-19. The repertoires were made available in a free public database intended to serve as a resource for research on the immune response to SARS-CoV-2. The material from the prospective study consisted of cDNA or gDNA derived from T cells, B-cell-depleted T cells, or PBMCs. Deeply sampled blood TCRbeta repertoires from subjects exposed to, actively infected with, or recovered from COVID-19 were included in the dataset. The samples were drawn from two sources: the first 160 participants of the ongoing ImmuneRACE study, and 1,254 subjects contributed by 6 global collaborators. Where available, HLA class I and class II types were taken from metadata supplied by the sample provider and were not determined by assay-based typing. Sample metadata almost always included a de-identified subject ID, COVID-19 status, age in years and sex.

General study outcomes and caveats: The amount of clinical and demographic metadata varied by source and participant and was provided uncurated.

Each collaborating institution followed its own protocols to collect whole blood in K2EDTA tubes. For TCRbeta analysis, collaborator samples were shipped as frozen whole blood, as isolated PBMCs, or as DNA extracted from either sample type. The immunoSEQ Assay, a bias-controlled multiplex PCR, was used to amplify TCRbeta CDR3 regions from genomic DNA. The paper's processing steps were these. Within the assay, amplification of reference gene primers was used to estimate how many nucleated cells each sample contained. To quantify the absolute abundance of each unique TCRbeta CDR3 rearrangement, sequence reads were collapsed and filtered. For each sample, productive Simpson clonality was calculated as the square root of Simpson's diversity index over productive rearrangements. TCRdb carries this immuneACCESS record with in-frame sequences only. Its versions omit some clonotypes, under half of them owing to an unresolved V gene in the studies checked, with the rest unexplained. That table gives V, J and clone size, and the DNA gave D and trimming. Here the sample has around 220,000 clones; more than 85% occur a single time. Jointly, the top ten make up over 1.5% of the sample.

Specimen: peripheral blood. Recombination linked TRBV4-1 to TRBJ1-2, with the D gene uncertain. This clonotype was obtained from a middle-aged man with active or convalescent COVID-19. The nucleotide sequence is TGCGCCAGCAGCCAGGTAATCGAGGGCTATGGCTACACCTTC. Translated, it gives CASSQVIEGYGYTF.